This is a list of T cell receptor beta chains from one sample in a study of blood T cells in healthy people across ages. MiXCR, run by TCRdb on the 5' RACE reads, gives a single entry per CDR3 protein. The sample records 1.5 million to 2 million distinct CDR3 sequences, roughly 49% being singletons. Sequenced material: blood. The source is a woman in her forties in good health. Each CDR3 is given with its conserved first and last residue. D genes are given only for firm matches. Clone size is given for some rows only: seen once, a few or many times, or a class if the clone is expanded.

once	TRBJ2-7	NA	TRBV15	CATSRGKGPNYEQYF	TGTGCCACCAGCAGAGGAAAAGGGCCGAACTACGAGCAGTACTTC
few	TRBJ1-6	TRBD1	TRBV2	CASSSRWTGTDSPLHF	TGTGCCAGCAGTTCGCGCTGGACAGGGACGGATTCACCCCTCCACTTT
NA	TRBJ2-1	TRBD2	TRBV20-1	CSARSSLAGAYNEQFF	TGCAGTGCTAGAAGCTCTCTGGCGGGGGCCTACAATGAGCAGTTCTTC
NA	TRBJ1-4	NA	TRBV12-3/TRBV12-4	CASSLRQINEKLFF	TGTGCCAGCAGTTTAAGACAGATTAATGAAAAACTGTTTTTT
few	TRBJ2-3	TRBD1	TRBV12-3/TRBV12-4	CASEDRGRTDTQYF	TGTGCCAGCGAGGACAGGGGTAGGACAGATACGCAGTATTTT
few	TRBJ2-3	NA	TRBV7-2	CASSLKLGTDTQYF	TGTGCCAGCAGCTTAAAGCTCGGCACAGATACGCAGTATTTT
NA	TRBJ2-5	NA	TRBV3-1	CASSNSGTKGDEQYF	TGTGCCAGCAGCAACTCCGGGACAAAAGGCGATGAGCAGTACTTC
few	TRBJ2-3	TRBD1	TRBV4-3	CASSQGTGWTDTQYF	TGCGCCAGCAGCCAAGGGACAGGCTGGACAGATACGCAGTATTTT
few	TRBJ1-6	NA	TRBV27	CASSFSVPSNSPLHF	TGTGCCAGCAGTTTTTCTGTCCCTTCTAATTCACCCCTCCACTTT
NA	TRBJ2-7	NA	TRBV3-1	CASSQGPQGEQYF	TGTGCCAGCAGCCAAGGTCCCCAGGGAGAGCAGTACTTC
medium-sized	TRBJ2-1	TRBD2	TRBV6-4	CASSDSLAGGGEQFF	TGTGCCAGCAGTGACTCGCTAGCGGGGGGAGGTGAGCAGTTCTTC
NA	TRBJ2-3	NA	TRBV29-1	CSGGPTGTSSTDTQYF	TGCAGCGGGGGCCCTACAGGGACGTCTAGCACAGATACGCAGTATTTT
few	TRBJ1-4	TRBD1	TRBV28	CASSLGGQGVEKLFF	TGTGCCAGCAGTTTAGGGGGACAGGGTGTTGAAAAACTGTTTTTT
NA	TRBJ1-4	NA	TRBV29-1	CSVTGPEANEKLFF	TGCAGCGTAACAGGGCCCGAAGCTAATGAAAAACTGTTTTTT
NA	TRBJ2-1	NA	TRBV14	CASSPITRGSYNEQFF	TGTGCCAGCAGCCCAATAACCAGGGGATCCTACAATGAGCAGTTCTTC